The rows below give T cell receptor beta chains drawn from one sample of a study of blood T cell repertoires in COVID-19. TCRdb keeps only in-frame clones here, not all; method: immunoSEQ multiplex PCR. Of about 140,000 clones listed, roughly four fifths are singletons. What was sequenced was peripheral blood. The receptors shown here come from a human donor in a cohort sampled during active COVID-19. CDR3s include the opening cysteine and the closing phenylalanine or tryptophan. Fields, in order: CDR3 DNA, CDR3 protein, D gene, J gene, V gene, clone size. The D gene is left open where the match is weak. Clone sizes are given selectively: once, few, many, or a class where the clone is expanded.

CDR3 DNA: TGTGCCTGGAGTATGGCGGGGGCCAACACTGAAGCTTTCTTT
CDR3 protein: CAWSMAGANTEAFF
D gene: .
J gene: TRBJ1-1
V gene: TRBV30
clone size: .

CDR3 DNA: TGTGCCAGCAGCTTAGACGCGGCTAGCGGCACAGATACGCAGTATTTT
CDR3 protein: CASSLDAASGTDTQYF
D gene: .
J gene: TRBJ2-3
V gene: TRBV13
clone size: .

CDR3 DNA: TGTGCCAGCGGGGGCGACAGGGGCCCAGAGACCCAGTACTTC
CDR3 protein: CASGGDRGPETQYF
D gene: TRBD1
J gene: TRBJ2-5
V gene: TRBV2
clone size: .

CDR3 DNA: TGCGCCAGCGCCATCCGGGAACAAGAGACCCAGTACTTC
CDR3 protein: CASAIREQETQYF
D gene: .
J gene: TRBJ2-5
V gene: TRBV5-1
clone size: .

CDR3 DNA: TGTGCCAGCAGTGCCGGGAGATTTAGACGGAACACTGAAGCTTTCTTT
CDR3 protein: CASSAGRFRRNTEAFF
D gene: .
J gene: TRBJ1-1
V gene: TRBV6-1
clone size: .

CDR3 DNA: TGTGCCAGCAGCGCCGCCCTAGCAGATACGCAGTATTTT
CDR3 protein: CASSAALADTQYF
D gene: .
J gene: TRBJ2-3
V gene: TRBV9
clone size: once

CDR3 DNA: TGTGCCAGCAGCTCGGCTAGCGGGCCTACCCTCCAAGAGACCCAGTACTTC
CDR3 protein: CASSSASGPTLQETQYF
D gene: TRBD2
J gene: TRBJ2-5
V gene: TRBV5-5
clone size: .

CDR3 DNA: TGTGCCAGCAGCTTTCCGATAGGGGGGGCCCTAGATACGCAGTATTTT
CDR3 protein: CASSFPIGGALDTQYF
D gene: .
J gene: TRBJ2-3
V gene: TRBV7-8
clone size: .

CDR3 DNA: TGTGCCAGCTCACAGGGGATTATGGCTTTCTTT
CDR3 protein: CASSQGIMAFF
D gene: TRBD1
J gene: TRBJ1-1
V gene: TRBV6-5
clone size: .

CDR3 DNA: TGCGCCAGCACCGCTACAGGGGCCATGAACACTGAAGCTTTCTTT
CDR3 protein: CASTATGAMNTEAFF
D gene: TRBD1
J gene: TRBJ1-1
V gene: TRBV4-1
clone size: .

CDR3 DNA: TGTGCCACCAGAGACGGGTTCAACACTGAAGCTTTCTTT
CDR3 protein: CATRDGFNTEAFF
D gene: .
J gene: TRBJ1-1
V gene: TRBV15
clone size: .

CDR3 DNA: TGTGCCAGCAGCTCCTACCCCTACGAGCAGTACTTC
CDR3 protein: CASSSYPYEQYF
D gene: .
J gene: TRBJ2-7
V gene: TRBV7-8
clone size: .

CDR3 DNA: TGTGCCAGCAGTCCTAGCGGGGGTGTCGGCAATGAGCAGTTCTTC
CDR3 protein: CASSPSGGVGNEQFF
D gene: TRBD2
J gene: TRBJ2-1
V gene: TRBV7-3
clone size: .

CDR3 DNA: TGTGCCAGCAGCTATGGCGGGGGGTCCACAGATACGCAGTATTTT
CDR3 protein: CASSYGGGSTDTQYF
D gene: TRBD2
J gene: TRBJ2-3
V gene: TRBV7-6
clone size: .

CDR3 DNA: TGTGCCACCAGCCTTGGAGGACTAGCGGTCTACGAGCAGTACTTC
CDR3 protein: CATSLGGLAVYEQYF
D gene: TRBD2
J gene: TRBJ2-7
V gene: TRBV15
clone size: few

CDR3 DNA: TGTGCCAGTAGTGCCGAAAGAGCGTCCTACGAGCAGTACTTC
CDR3 protein: CASSAERASYEQYF
D gene: .
J gene: TRBJ2-7
V gene: TRBV19
clone size: .

CDR3 DNA: TGTGCCAGCAGTGAAGCAATGGGGCCCTTACACTCTGGAAACACCATATATTTT
CDR3 protein: CASSEAMGPLHSGNTIYF
D gene: .
J gene: TRBJ1-3
V gene: TRBV25-1
clone size: once

CDR3 DNA: TGTGCCAGCAGCCGGGGGGCTAGCGGGGGCACAGATACGCAGTATTTT
CDR3 protein: CASSRGASGGTDTQYF
D gene: TRBD2
J gene: TRBJ2-3
V gene: TRBV9
clone size: .

CDR3 DNA: TGTGCCAGCAGATCCCCGGGACTAGTATGGAATGAGCAGTTCTTC
CDR3 protein: CASRSPGLVWNEQFF
D gene: TRBD2
J gene: TRBJ2-1
V gene: TRBV7-2
clone size: .

CDR3 DNA: TGTGCCAGTAGTATGGGGGGGCTGGTCACTGAAGCTTTCTTT
CDR3 protein: CASSMGGLVTEAFF
D gene: .
J gene: TRBJ1-1
V gene: TRBV19
clone size: once

CDR3 DNA: TGTGCCAGCAGTTTTGGGACAGGGGGCGCCGAGCAGTACTTC
CDR3 protein: CASSFGTGGAEQYF
D gene: TRBD1
J gene: TRBJ2-7
V gene: TRBV6-5
clone size: .

CDR3 DNA: TGTGCCACTCGATCCCAGGGGGAACAAGAGACCCAGTACTTC
CDR3 protein: CATRSQGEQETQYF
D gene: TRBD1
J gene: TRBJ2-5
V gene: TRBV18
clone size: .

CDR3 DNA: TGTGCCAGCAGTCCGACACCCCCGAACACTGAAGCTTTCTTT
CDR3 protein: CASSPTPPNTEAFF
D gene: .
J gene: TRBJ1-1
V gene: TRBV7-2
clone size: few

CDR3 DNA: TGTGCCATCAGTGAAAGGGGGGAGACCCAGTACTTC
CDR3 protein: CAISERGETQYF
D gene: .
J gene: TRBJ2-5
V gene: TRBV10-3
clone size: once

CDR3 DNA: TGTGCTAGTGGTTTGGGACTAGCGGGGGGGTTCTATACGCAGTATTTT
CDR3 protein: CASGLGLAGGFYTQYF
D gene: TRBD2
J gene: TRBJ2-3
V gene: TRBV12-5
clone size: once

CDR3 DNA: TGTGCCAGCAGTAAAGACAGGGGGCGCGAAAAACTGTTTTTT
CDR3 protein: CASSKDRGREKLFF
D gene: TRBD1
J gene: TRBJ1-4
V gene: TRBV28
clone size: .

CDR3 DNA: TGTGCCAGCAGCTTAGTTAGTCCGAGCTATGGCTACACCTTC
CDR3 protein: CASSLVSPSYGYTF
D gene: .
J gene: TRBJ1-2
V gene: TRBV7-2
clone size: .

CDR3 DNA: TGCGCCAGCAGCACGACTAGCGGGGGGTCTAGCACAGATACGCAGTATTTT
CDR3 protein: CASSTTSGGSSTDTQYF
D gene: TRBD2
J gene: TRBJ2-3
V gene: TRBV5-1
clone size: .

CDR3 DNA: TGTGCTAGTTTTAAGGGGTTTCGCAATGAGCAGTTCTTC
CDR3 protein: CASFKGFRNEQFF
D gene: .
J gene: TRBJ2-1
V gene: TRBV7-7
clone size: .

CDR3 DNA: TGTGCCAGTAGGCAAGGAGACAGGGGGCGGACGGAGACCCAGTACTTC
CDR3 protein: CASRQGDRGRTETQYF
D gene: TRBD1
J gene: TRBJ2-5
V gene: TRBV19
clone size: .

CDR3 DNA: TGTGCCAGTAGTCCCGGGACAGGGTTTAATGAGCAGTTCTTC
CDR3 protein: CASSPGTGFNEQFF
D gene: TRBD1
J gene: TRBJ2-1
V gene: TRBV19
clone size: .

CDR3 DNA: TGTGCCACCAGTGATCCAACCGGAGGGACCCAGTACTTC
CDR3 protein: CATSDPTGGTQYF
D gene: .
J gene: TRBJ2-5
V gene: TRBV24-1
clone size: .

CDR3 DNA: TGCGCCAGCAGCTTGGGCAGGGGATTCTTAGAGACCCAGTACTTC
CDR3 protein: CASSLGRGFLETQYF
D gene: .
J gene: TRBJ2-5
V gene: TRBV5-1
clone size: .

CDR3 DNA: TGTGCCAGCAGCTTGTTGGGGCCTTCCTACAATGAGCAGTTCTTC
CDR3 protein: CASSLLGPSYNEQFF
D gene: .
J gene: TRBJ2-1
V gene: TRBV11-1
clone size: .

CDR3 DNA: TGCGCCAGCAGCCCCGGACTAGCGGGGGGGCCTAGCTCCTACAATGAGCAGTTCTTC
CDR3 protein: CASSPGLAGGPSSYNEQFF
D gene: TRBD2
J gene: TRBJ2-1
V gene: TRBV5-1
clone size: .

CDR3 DNA: TGTGCCAGCAGCTTAGCTGGACGAGGGGAGACCCAGTACTTC
CDR3 protein: CASSLAGRGETQYF
D gene: .
J gene: TRBJ2-5
V gene: TRBV7-2
clone size: .

CDR3 DNA: TGTGCCAGTAGTAGACCCTCGGAGGGGGCGCGAACAGATACGCAGTATTTT
CDR3 protein: CASSRPSEGARTDTQYF
D gene: .
J gene: TRBJ2-3
V gene: TRBV19
clone size: .

CDR3 DNA: TGTGCCAGCAGTCCTAGGGGGGGGAAAGAGACCCAGTACTTC
CDR3 protein: CASSPRGGKETQYF
D gene: .
J gene: TRBJ2-5
V gene: TRBV6-5
clone size: .

CDR3 DNA: TGTGCCAGCAGCGTAAGCGGGGGGGGCACAGATACGCAGTATTTT
CDR3 protein: CASSVSGGGTDTQYF
D gene: TRBD2
J gene: TRBJ2-3
V gene: TRBV7-9
clone size: .

CDR3 DNA: TGTGCCAGCAGTTACCCATCTGGACAGGGTCGTGGCTACACCTTC
CDR3 protein: CASSYPSGQGRGYTF
D gene: TRBD1
J gene: TRBJ1-2
V gene: TRBV28
clone size: .

CDR3 DNA: TGTGCCAGCAGCCAAGGGGCGGGGGGCCTCCAAGAGACCCAGTACTTC
CDR3 protein: CASSQGAGGLQETQYF
D gene: TRBD2
J gene: TRBJ2-5
V gene: TRBV4-2
clone size: .

CDR3 DNA: TGTGCCAGCAGCCAAGATGAAGGGGCCGGGGAGCTGTTTTTT
CDR3 protein: CASSQDEGAGELFF
D gene: .
J gene: TRBJ2-2
V gene: TRBV3-1/TRBV3-2
clone size: .

CDR3 DNA: TGTGCCAGCAGCCACTCGGACAGGTCTGGAAACACCATATATTTT
CDR3 protein: CASSHSDRSGNTIYF
D gene: TRBD1
J gene: TRBJ1-3
V gene: TRBV3-1/TRBV3-2
clone size: .

CDR3 DNA: TGTGCCAGCAGTCAAAGGGGGCGCAGGGCCGAGCAGTACTTC
CDR3 protein: CASSQRGRRAEQYF
D gene: TRBD1
J gene: TRBJ2-7
V gene: TRBV6-5
clone size: few

CDR3 DNA: TGTGCCAGCAGCTACGGCTTAGGGGCCGGGGAGCTGTTTTTT
CDR3 protein: CASSYGLGAGELFF
D gene: .
J gene: TRBJ2-2
V gene: TRBV5-4
clone size: .

CDR3 DNA: TGCGCCAGCAGCTTGAAACGGACAGGGGCAGAGACCCAGTACTTC
CDR3 protein: CASSLKRTGAETQYF
D gene: TRBD1
J gene: TRBJ2-5
V gene: TRBV5-1
clone size: many

CDR3 DNA: TGTGCCAGCGGCGAGACAGGGGGCGCGGACATTCAGTACTTC
CDR3 protein: CASGETGGADIQYF
D gene: TRBD1
J gene: TRBJ2-4
V gene: TRBV6-5
clone size: .

CDR3 DNA: TGTGCCAGCAGTTCCACAGGGCACGAGCAGTACTTC
CDR3 protein: CASSSTGHEQYF
D gene: .
J gene: TRBJ2-7
V gene: TRBV6-5
clone size: .

CDR3 DNA: TGTGCCAGCAGCTTAACGGGAGTTAACACTGAAGCTTTCTTT
CDR3 protein: CASSLTGVNTEAFF
D gene: .
J gene: TRBJ1-1
V gene: TRBV7-9
clone size: .

CDR3 DNA: TGTGCCAGCAGCCCGGGCAGGGGGGGAAACACCATATATTTT
CDR3 protein: CASSPGRGGNTIYF
D gene: TRBD1
J gene: TRBJ1-3
V gene: TRBV7-8
clone size: .

CDR3 DNA: TGCAGCGTTGAAAGTTCTAGCGGCCAAGAGACCCAGTACTTC
CDR3 protein: CSVESSSGQETQYF
D gene: TRBD2
J gene: TRBJ2-5
V gene: TRBV29-1
clone size: .

CDR3 DNA: TGTGCCAGCAGTTTCTTCCGGGGTTTTTCCTACAATGAGCAGTTCTTC
CDR3 protein: CASSFFRGFSYNEQFF
D gene: .
J gene: TRBJ2-1
V gene: TRBV27
clone size: once

CDR3 DNA: TGTGCCAGTAGTGCTGGGGCAGGAGATACGCAGTATTTT
CDR3 protein: CASSAGAGDTQYF
D gene: .
J gene: TRBJ2-3
V gene: TRBV19
clone size: .

CDR3 DNA: TGTGCCAGCAGCTTAGCAGGGGAAGAGGACATTCAGTACTTC
CDR3 protein: CASSLAGEEDIQYF
D gene: .
J gene: TRBJ2-4
V gene: TRBV13
clone size: .

CDR3 DNA: TGTGCCAGCAGCTTTCTGGACAGGGGATATCAAGAGACCCAGTACTTC
CDR3 protein: CASSFLDRGYQETQYF
D gene: TRBD1
J gene: TRBJ2-5
V gene: TRBV5-6
clone size: .